This is a list of T cell receptor beta chains from one sample in a study of cytomegalovirus exposure and HLA in healthy donors. Repertoires were generated with immunoSEQ multiplex PCR, while TCRdb's copy carries only in-frame clones and drops some. The sample records 100,000 or so clones, 60% to 80% being singletons. Sequencing used PBMCs. Receptors originate from a human donor in good health. CDR3s include the opening cysteine and the closing phenylalanine or tryptophan. D genes are given only for firm matches. Rows give clone size only sometimes, using once, few, many, or a class for an expanded clone.

d_gene: -; abundance: -; v_gene: TRBV7-9; j_gene: TRBJ1-2; CDR3aa: CASSLGGFEGYTF; CDR3nt: TGTGCCAGCAGCTTAGGAGGTTTTGAGGGCTACACCTTC
d_gene: -; abundance: few; v_gene: TRBV6-1; j_gene: TRBJ1-1; CDR3aa: CASLIGNEAFF; CDR3nt: TGTGCCAGCCTAATCGGGAATGAAGCTTTCTTT
d_gene: -; abundance: -; v_gene: TRBV19; j_gene: TRBJ2-7; CDR3aa: CASSKGVLSYEQYF; CDR3nt: TGTGCCAGTAGTAAAGGAGTACTGTCCTACGAGCAGTACTTC
d_gene: -; abundance: -; v_gene: TRBV23-1; j_gene: TRBJ2-7; CDR3aa: CASSLTRFYEQYF; CDR3nt: TGCGCCAGCAGTCTCACCAGGTTCTACGAGCAGTACTTC
d_gene: -; abundance: -; v_gene: TRBV27; j_gene: TRBJ2-7; CDR3aa: CASSLSTGVYEQYF; CDR3nt: TGTGCCAGCAGTTTGTCTACAGGAGTCTACGAGCAGTACTTC
d_gene: -; abundance: -; v_gene: TRBV5-1; j_gene: TRBJ2-7; CDR3aa: CASSGGQREQYF; CDR3nt: TGCGCCAGCAGTGGCGGACAGCGCGAGCAGTACTTC
d_gene: TRBD1; abundance: -; v_gene: TRBV10-1; j_gene: TRBJ2-7; CDR3aa: CASSEGGQEYF; CDR3nt: TGCGCCAGCAGTGAGGGGGGACAGGAGTACTTC
d_gene: TRBD1; abundance: -; v_gene: TRBV2; j_gene: TRBJ1-4; CDR3aa: CASNTIGTGSEKLFF; CDR3nt: TGTGCCAGCAATACCATCGGGACAGGGAGTGAAAAACTGTTTTTT
d_gene: TRBD1; abundance: -; v_gene: TRBV19; j_gene: TRBJ1-4; CDR3aa: CASSTVPGQGRREKLFF; CDR3nt: TGTGCCAGTAGTACCGTCCCGGGACAGGGGAGGAGGGAAAAACTGTTTTTT
d_gene: -; abundance: -; v_gene: TRBV6-5; j_gene: TRBJ2-3; CDR3aa: CASSYSDSRDTQYF; CDR3nt: TGTGCCAGCAGTTATTCGGACAGCAGGGATACGCAGTATTTT
d_gene: -; abundance: -; v_gene: TRBV7-6; j_gene: TRBJ2-2; CDR3aa: CASSAPRGRMGGELFF; CDR3nt: TGTGCCAGCAGCGCCCCAAGGGGGAGAATGGGCGGGGAGCTGTTTTTT
d_gene: -; abundance: -; v_gene: TRBV9; j_gene: TRBJ1-5; CDR3aa: CASSVAGRVDQPQHF; CDR3nt: TGTGCCAGCAGCGTGGCAGGCAGAGTTGATCAGCCCCAGCATTTT
d_gene: -; abundance: once; v_gene: TRBV27; j_gene: TRBJ1-4; CDR3aa: CASSFSRVDEKLFF; CDR3nt: TGTGCCAGCAGTTTTAGCAGGGTTGATGAAAAACTGTTTTTT
d_gene: TRBD1; abundance: -; v_gene: TRBV13; j_gene: TRBJ1-4; CDR3aa: CASSRWTGKNEKLFF; CDR3nt: TGTGCCAGCAGCCGATGGACAGGCAAAAATGAAAAACTGTTTTTT
d_gene: TRBD2; abundance: -; v_gene: TRBV28; j_gene: TRBJ2-5; CDR3aa: CASSDGTSGKETQYF; CDR3nt: TGTGCCAGCAGTGACGGGACTAGCGGAAAAGAGACCCAGTACTTC
d_gene: -; abundance: -; v_gene: TRBV18; j_gene: TRBJ2-3; CDR3aa: CASSLGLATDTQYF; CDR3nt: TGTGCCAGCTCACTGGGCCTAGCAACAGATACGCAGTATTTT
d_gene: -; abundance: -; v_gene: TRBV2; j_gene: TRBJ2-7; CDR3aa: CASSESSALGEQYF; CDR3nt: TGTGCCAGCAGTGAAAGTAGCGCCCTTGGAGAGCAGTACTTC
d_gene: TRBD1; abundance: -; v_gene: TRBV28; j_gene: TRBJ1-4; CDR3aa: CASRHNRDRGLRRKLFF; CDR3nt: TGTGCCAGCAGACATAACCGGGACAGGGGACTCCGAAGGAAACTGTTTTTT
d_gene: TRBD1; abundance: -; v_gene: TRBV28; j_gene: TRBJ1-2; CDR3aa: CASSLETRQGGYTF; CDR3nt: TGTGCCAGCAGTTTAGAAACCCGACAGGGTGGCTACACCTTC
d_gene: TRBD1; abundance: -; v_gene: TRBV5-1; j_gene: TRBJ2-4; CDR3aa: CASSLAPGQGPDIQYF; CDR3nt: TGCGCCAGCAGCTTAGCGCCGGGACAGGGGCCCGATATTCAGTACTTC
d_gene: TRBD2; abundance: -; v_gene: TRBV10-3; j_gene: TRBJ2-5; CDR3aa: CAMSAGGRETQYF; CDR3nt: TGTGCCATGAGCGCGGGGGGCCGGGAGACCCAGTACTTC
d_gene: TRBD2; abundance: -; v_gene: TRBV27; j_gene: TRBJ2-1; CDR3aa: CASTPPRPISAGVGYNEQFF; CDR3nt: TGTGCCAGCACCCCCCCGCGACCTATCTCGGCGGGAGTGGGGTACAATGAGCAGTTCTTC
d_gene: -; abundance: few; v_gene: TRBV9; j_gene: TRBJ2-2; CDR3aa: CASSVGGWTGELFF; CDR3nt: TGTGCCAGCAGCGTCGGAGGATGGACCGGGGAGCTGTTTTTT
d_gene: TRBD2; abundance: once; v_gene: TRBV18; j_gene: TRBJ2-5; CDR3aa: CASSPAGRAWAQYF; CDR3nt: TGTGCCAGCTCACCAGCCGGGAGGGCTTGGGCCCAGTACTTC
d_gene: TRBD1; abundance: -; v_gene: TRBV19; j_gene: TRBJ1-2; CDR3aa: CASRGQGTFYGYTF; CDR3nt: TGTGCCAGTAGGGGACAGGGGACTTTCTATGGCTACACCTTC
d_gene: TRBD2; abundance: -; v_gene: TRBV19; j_gene: TRBJ2-1; CDR3aa: CASTPSGASGYNEQFF; CDR3nt: TGTGCCAGTACCCCCAGTGGGGCTAGCGGCTACAATGAGCAGTTCTTC
d_gene: -; abundance: -; v_gene: TRBV6-6; j_gene: TRBJ2-7; CDR3aa: CASSFGQSYEQYF; CDR3nt: TGTGCCAGCAGTTTTGGACAGTCATACGAGCAGTACTTC
d_gene: -; abundance: -; v_gene: TRBV4-3; j_gene: TRBJ2-2; CDR3aa: CASSQVVGELFF; CDR3nt: TGCGCCAGCAGCCAAGTCGTTGGGGAGCTGTTTTTT
d_gene: -; abundance: -; v_gene: TRBV7-9; j_gene: TRBJ1-4; CDR3aa: CASSLTVTGEKLFF; CDR3nt: TGTGCCAGCAGCTTAACCGTCACGGGTGAAAAACTGTTTTTT
d_gene: -; abundance: -; v_gene: TRBV5-1; j_gene: TRBJ1-1; CDR3aa: CASSQNTEAFF; CDR3nt: TGCGCCAGCAGCCAGAACACTGAAGCTTTCTTT
d_gene: TRBD1; abundance: -; v_gene: TRBV13; j_gene: TRBJ2-7; CDR3aa: CASSATPRTGAYEQYF; CDR3nt: TGTGCCAGCAGCGCTACCCCCCGGACAGGGGCCTACGAGCAGTACTTC
d_gene: TRBD1; abundance: -; v_gene: TRBV28; j_gene: TRBJ1-5; CDR3aa: CASSPTGVQPQHF; CDR3nt: TGTGCCAGCAGTCCAACAGGGGTTCAGCCCCAGCATTTT
d_gene: TRBD1; abundance: -; v_gene: TRBV18; j_gene: TRBJ1-4; CDR3aa: CASSATGAILNEKLFF; CDR3nt: TGTGCCAGCTCAGCAACAGGGGCTATCCTTAATGAAAAACTGTTTTTT
d_gene: -; abundance: -; v_gene: TRBV7-8; j_gene: TRBJ1-1; CDR3aa: CASTRGIATEAFF; CDR3nt: TGTGCCAGCACGCGAGGGATCGCCACTGAAGCTTTCTTT
d_gene: -; abundance: -; v_gene: TRBV9; j_gene: TRBJ1-6; CDR3aa: CASSSRGGPNSPLHF; CDR3nt: TGTGCCAGCAGCTCCCGGGGGGGCCCAAATTCACCCCTCCACTTT
d_gene: TRBD2; abundance: -; v_gene: TRBV6-1; j_gene: TRBJ2-7; CDR3aa: CASKRGETYEQYF; CDR3nt: TGTGCCAGCAAGCGGGGGGAAACCTACGAGCAGTACTTC
d_gene: -; abundance: -; v_gene: TRBV4-3; j_gene: TRBJ1-2; CDR3aa: CASSQATGFGYGYTF; CDR3nt: TGCGCCAGCAGCCAGGCAACAGGGTTTGGCTATGGCTACACCTTC
d_gene: -; abundance: few; v_gene: TRBV9; j_gene: TRBJ1-2; CDR3aa: CASSVAPRGHGYGYTF; CDR3nt: TGTGCCAGCAGCGTAGCCCCCAGGGGCCATGGCTATGGCTACACCTTC
d_gene: -; abundance: -; v_gene: TRBV30; j_gene: TRBJ1-2; CDR3aa: CAWSPHSVANYGYTF; CDR3nt: TGTGCCTGGAGTCCGCACTCCGTAGCTAACTATGGCTACACCTTC
d_gene: -; abundance: -; v_gene: TRBV4-3; j_gene: TRBJ2-7; CDR3aa: CASSLARQPSYEQYF; CDR3nt: TGCGCCAGCAGCCTAGCGCGGCAGCCCTCCTACGAGCAGTACTTC
d_gene: -; abundance: few; v_gene: TRBV5-6; j_gene: TRBJ2-1; CDR3aa: CASSRVSRASWNEQFF; CDR3nt: TGTGCCTCCTCGAGAGTTAGCCGCGCCTCTTGGAATGAGCAGTTCTTC
d_gene: TRBD1; abundance: -; v_gene: TRBV29-1; j_gene: TRBJ1-5; CDR3aa: CSVASGQVDGPQHF; CDR3nt: TGCAGCGTTGCTTCCGGACAGGTGGATGGGCCCCAGCATTTT
d_gene: -; abundance: -; v_gene: TRBV7-2; j_gene: TRBJ1-6; CDR3aa: CASSLLGVSPLHF; CDR3nt: TGTGCCAGCAGCCTTCTAGGGGTTTCACCCCTCCACTTT